This T cell receptor beta chain was found in a study of blood T cell repertoires in COVID-19. Germline trimming cut 0 bases from V and 7 bases from J; bases unmatched to any gene: 3. Looked up from germline, CDR1 is SGHRS and CDR2 is YFSETQ. CDR3 length equals 14 residues. Clones were read by immunoSEQ multiplex PCR, and TCRdb kept only the in-frame ones, dropping some. The table has 100,000 to 150,000 clones, about 80% seen once; the top ten hold about a tenth. Comments on this clone: Different DNA sequences within this sample yield the same CDR3.

The receptor was isolated from a man aged 40-55 years with active or convalescent COVID-19. The sequenced material came from peripheral blood. The rearrangement joins TRBV5-1 to TRBJ1-4, with 7 nucleotides matching TRBD1. CDR3 loop: CASSLGQGREKLFF. CDR3 in DNA: TGCGCCAGCAGCTTGGGACAGGGTCGTGAAAAACTGTTTTTT.